Below, one TCR beta chain is given with its context. About 30,000 T cell genomes, or approximately 190 ng DNA, went into the sorted-subset replicate PCRs. Sequencing used immunoSEQ multiplex PCR; TCRdb keeps in-frame clones, though not all of them. The sample lists around 650,000 clones; around 96% were seen once. This entry is derived from a study of shared clonotypes between healthy human individuals. Trimming removed 3 bases from V and 5 bases from J; junction bases left unmatched: 21. Germline assignment: CDR1 SQVTM and CDR2 ANQGSEA. The CDR3 runs to 19 residues. Terminally differentiated effector memory CD45RA+ cells were excluded from the naive CD8 cells, which were CD45RO-negative and positively selected for CCR7.

Sequencing input: naive CD8+ T cells sorted from blood. This clonotype was obtained from a woman aged 25 to 45 in good health. The chain links TRBV29-1 to TRBJ2-3; 9 nucleotides align to TRBD1. The CDR3 DNA is TGCAGCGTTGATTTTTTTGTTGGCCCACAGGGGGCTGTGGGAGATACGCAGTATTTT. This codes for CSVDFFVGPQGAVGDTQYF.